What follows is one T cell receptor beta chain and its context. No antigen is known for it. Per-base quality was not reported, and no clone a single base away is much larger than it. The CDR3 starts with the cysteine, ends with the phenylalanine, and has 13 residues. Solely the CDR3 DNA is kept, with 39 bases framed from the first base. V is pared back by 6 bases and J by 2 bases, with 10 bases lying between the germline termini. The CDR1 and CDR2 encoded by the germline V gene are MNHEY and SVGEGT. This sample stems from a study of blood T cell repertoires in COVID-19 (dated by TCRdb to about 2020). In the study overall: The collaborator samples originated in the United States, Italy and Spain and spanned the acute and convalescent phases of COVID-19. A de-identified subject ID, COVID-19 status, age in years and sex were almost always included in the sample metadata. HLA class I and class II types, where available, came from metadata supplied by the sample provider rather than from assay-based typing. The dataset comprised deeply sampled blood TCRbeta repertoires from subjects exposed to, actively infected with, or recovered from COVID-19. The material from the prospective study consisted of cDNA or gDNA derived from T cells, B-cell-depleted T cells, or PBMCs. The samples were drawn from two sources: the first 160 participants of the ongoing ImmuneRACE study, and 950 to 1,500 subjects contributed by 6 global collaborators. The repertoires were released in a freely available public database meant as a resource for research on the immune response to SARS-CoV-2.

Each collaborating institution followed its own protocols to collect whole blood in K2EDTA tubes. For TCRbeta analysis, collaborators shipped samples in one of three forms: frozen whole blood, isolated PBMCs, or DNA extracted from either of those sample types. TCRbeta CDR3 regions were amplified from genomic DNA by means of the immunoSEQ Assay, a bias-controlled multiplex PCR. Under the source paper's analysis protocol: Nucleated cell counts per sample were estimated from amplification of reference gene primers within the assay. To quantify the absolute abundance of each unique TCRbeta CDR3 rearrangement, sequence reads were collapsed and filtered. For each sample, productive Simpson clonality was calculated as the square root of Simpson's diversity index across productive rearrangements. Sourced from immuneACCESS, this table was stored by TCRdb with only in-frame sequences that have V and J called. A share of the clones is absent; for the studies checked, an unresolved V gene accounts for under half, and the remainder has no known explanation. That table furnishes V, J and clone size, whereas the DNA furnished D and trimming. Counted in this sample were tens of thousands of clones; 60% to 80% of them appeared once. Of the sample, approximately 6% is held by the ten largest clones.

Results and caveats for the whole study, not just this receptor: How much clinical and demographic metadata was included differed by source and by participant, and the metadata was provided uncurated.

This clonotype was sampled from a woman aged 55-70 years with acute or convalescent COVID-19. The chain is assembled from TRBV6-2 or TRBV6-3 and TRBJ1-2; no confident D gene assignment can be made. The sequenced material came from peripheral blood. The CDR3 here reads CASSVDLNYGYTF. The nucleotide sequence is given as TGTGCCAGCAGCGTCGACTTGAACTATGGCTACACCTTC.